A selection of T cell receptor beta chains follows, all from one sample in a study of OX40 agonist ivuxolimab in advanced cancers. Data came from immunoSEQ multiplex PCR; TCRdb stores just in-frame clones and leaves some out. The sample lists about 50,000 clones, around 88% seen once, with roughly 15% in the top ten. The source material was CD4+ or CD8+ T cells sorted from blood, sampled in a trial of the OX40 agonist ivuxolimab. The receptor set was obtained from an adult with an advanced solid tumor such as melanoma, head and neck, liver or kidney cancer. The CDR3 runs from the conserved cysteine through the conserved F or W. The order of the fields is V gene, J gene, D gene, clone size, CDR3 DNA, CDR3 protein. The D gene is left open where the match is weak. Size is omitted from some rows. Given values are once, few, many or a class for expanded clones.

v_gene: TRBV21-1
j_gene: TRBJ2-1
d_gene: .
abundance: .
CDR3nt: TGTGCCAGCAGCAAAGCACCTGCCCAGACGAAGCAGTTCTTC
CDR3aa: CASSKAPAQTKQFF

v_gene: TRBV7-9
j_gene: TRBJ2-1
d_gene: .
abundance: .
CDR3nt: TGTGCCAGCAGCTTAGGAGGCGCTCCGTGGATCTTC
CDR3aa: CASSLGGAPWIF

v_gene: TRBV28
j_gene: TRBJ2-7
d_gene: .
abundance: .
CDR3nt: TGTGCCAGCAGGGTTGAGCGGACCCTGGGCGAGCAGTACTTC
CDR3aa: CASRVERTLGEQYF

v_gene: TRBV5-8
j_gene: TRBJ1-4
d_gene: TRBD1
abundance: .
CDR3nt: TGTGCCAGCAGCTTGGGGGACAGGGCGGGCGAAAAACTGTTTTTT
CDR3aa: CASSLGDRAGEKLFF

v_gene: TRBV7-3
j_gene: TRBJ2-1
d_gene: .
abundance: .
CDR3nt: TGTGCCAGCAGCTTACGACACCAGGGGGGCCACAATGAGCAGTTCTTC
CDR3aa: CASSLRHQGGHNEQFF

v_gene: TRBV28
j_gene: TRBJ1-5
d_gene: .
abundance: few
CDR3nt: TGTGCCAGCAGTAGCGCGATCGGGCCCCAGCATTTT
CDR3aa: CASSSAIGPQHF

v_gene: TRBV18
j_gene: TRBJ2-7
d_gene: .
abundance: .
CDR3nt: TGTGCCAGCTCATCGGACTTTGTTGCCTCCTCCTACGAGCAGTACTTC
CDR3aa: CASSSDFVASSYEQYF

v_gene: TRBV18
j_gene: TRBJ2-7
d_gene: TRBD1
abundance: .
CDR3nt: TGTGCCAGCTCACCAACAGGGGGATACGAGCAGTACTTC
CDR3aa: CASSPTGGYEQYF

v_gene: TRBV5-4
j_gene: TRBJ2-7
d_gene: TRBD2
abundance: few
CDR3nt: TGTGCCAGCAGCGAGGGGACTAGCGAAGAAGTGGTCTTC
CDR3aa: CASSEGTSEEVVF

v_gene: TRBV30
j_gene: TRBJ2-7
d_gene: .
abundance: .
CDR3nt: TGTGCCTGGAGTGTAGAGACCAGCCTACACTTC
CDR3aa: CAWSVETSLHF

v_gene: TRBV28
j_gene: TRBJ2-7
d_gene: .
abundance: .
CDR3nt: TGTGCCAGCAGTTTTCTGACATTGCGAGTCCCCTACGAGCAGTACTTC
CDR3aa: CASSFLTLRVPYEQYF

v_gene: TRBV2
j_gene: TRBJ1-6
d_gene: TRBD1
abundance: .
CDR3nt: TGTGCCAGCAACGGACAGGGGAGAGGACCCCTCCACTTT
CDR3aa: CASNGQGRGPLHF

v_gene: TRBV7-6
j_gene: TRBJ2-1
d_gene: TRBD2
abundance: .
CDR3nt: TGTGCCAGCAGCCTCGTAGCGGGAGGTTACAATGAGCAGTTCTTC
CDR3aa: CASSLVAGGYNEQFF

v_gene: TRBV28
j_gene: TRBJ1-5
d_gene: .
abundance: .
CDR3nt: TGTGCCAGCAGTTTCATCAGGGTTGGGCAGCCCCAGCATTTT
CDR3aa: CASSFIRVGQPQHF

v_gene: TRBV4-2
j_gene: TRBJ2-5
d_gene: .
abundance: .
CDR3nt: TGTGCCAGCAGCCACGGAGTGGAGTGGGAGACCCAGTACTTC
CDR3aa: CASSHGVEWETQYF

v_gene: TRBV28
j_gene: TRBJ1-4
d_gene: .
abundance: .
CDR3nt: TGTGCCAGCAGTTTCAGTCAGGGCGGTAGTGAAAAACTGTTTTTT
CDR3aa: CASSFSQGGSEKLFF

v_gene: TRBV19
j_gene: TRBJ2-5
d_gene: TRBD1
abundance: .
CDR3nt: TGTGCCAGTAGTATAAGGGGGCGAGAGACCCAGTACTTC
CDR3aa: CASSIRGRETQYF

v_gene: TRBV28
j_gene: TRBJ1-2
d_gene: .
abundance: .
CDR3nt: TGTGCCAGCAGTACGCAACCTCGAGACTATGGCTACACCTTC
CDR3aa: CASSTQPRDYGYTF

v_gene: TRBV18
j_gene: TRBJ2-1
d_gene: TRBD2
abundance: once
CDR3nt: TGTGCCAGCTCACCCCAAGCGGGAATCGGCTTGAATGAGCAGTTCTTC
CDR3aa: CASSPQAGIGLNEQFF

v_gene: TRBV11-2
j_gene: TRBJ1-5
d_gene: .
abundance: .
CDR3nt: TGTGCCAGCAGCTTAGATCCGGCAGGGCCGGGGCAGCCCCAGCATTTT
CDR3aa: CASSLDPAGPGQPQHF

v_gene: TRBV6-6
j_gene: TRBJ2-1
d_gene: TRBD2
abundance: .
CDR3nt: TGTGCCAGCACTTCGGGACTAGGGTACTACAATGAGCAGTTCTTC
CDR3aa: CASTSGLGYYNEQFF

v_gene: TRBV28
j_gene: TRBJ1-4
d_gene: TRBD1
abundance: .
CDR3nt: TGTGCCAGCAGGGACTGGACAGGGGGCACTAATGAAAAACTGTTTTTT
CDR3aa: CASRDWTGGTNEKLFF

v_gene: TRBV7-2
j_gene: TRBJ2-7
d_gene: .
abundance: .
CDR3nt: TGTGCCAGCAGCATGGACATCTACGAGCAGTACTTC
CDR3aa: CASSMDIYEQYF

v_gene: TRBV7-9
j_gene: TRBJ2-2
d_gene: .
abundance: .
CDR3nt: TGTGCCAGCAGCTTCCCCGATTTGGGCACCGGGGAGCTGTTTTTT
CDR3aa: CASSFPDLGTGELFF

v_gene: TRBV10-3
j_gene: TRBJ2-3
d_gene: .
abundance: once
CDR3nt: TGTGCCATCAGACAGGGAGGGACAGATACGCAGTATTTT
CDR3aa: CAIRQGGTDTQYF

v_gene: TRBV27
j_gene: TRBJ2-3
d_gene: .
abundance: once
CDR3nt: TGTGCCAGCAGTTTATCGAGAGCAGGCACAGATACGCAGTATTTT
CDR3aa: CASSLSRAGTDTQYF

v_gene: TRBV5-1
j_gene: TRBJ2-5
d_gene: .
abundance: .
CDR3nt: TGCGCCAGCAGCCCTACCGGTCTTGGGGAGGAGACCCAGTACTTC
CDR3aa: CASSPTGLGEETQYF

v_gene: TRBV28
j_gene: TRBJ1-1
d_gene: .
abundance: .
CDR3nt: TGTGCCAGCAGCTTACACGACAGGCTGCGCACTGAAGCTTTCTTT
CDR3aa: CASSLHDRLRTEAFF

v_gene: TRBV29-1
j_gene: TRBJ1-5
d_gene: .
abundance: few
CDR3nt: TGCAGCGTTCAGCCCCAGCATTTT
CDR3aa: CSVQPQHF

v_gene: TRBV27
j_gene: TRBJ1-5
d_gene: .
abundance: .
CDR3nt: TGTGCCAGCAGTTCTAGCCCCAAGAGGGGAGTGAATCGAGTCAATCAGCCCCAGCATTTT
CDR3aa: CASSSSPKRGVNRVNQPQHF

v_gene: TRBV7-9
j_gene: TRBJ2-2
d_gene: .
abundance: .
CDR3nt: TGTGCCAGCAGCCCTTTCGGGTCCCCCGGGGAGCTGTTTTTT
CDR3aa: CASSPFGSPGELFF

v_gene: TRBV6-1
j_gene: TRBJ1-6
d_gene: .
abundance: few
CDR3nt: TGTGCCAGCAGTGAAGACAGGGTCGGTAATTCACCCCTCCACTTT
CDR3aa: CASSEDRVGNSPLHF

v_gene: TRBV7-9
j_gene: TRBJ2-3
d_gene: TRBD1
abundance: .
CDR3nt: TGTGCCAGCAGCCCCGAGGGGGCGAGTAGATATACGCAGTATTTT
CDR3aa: CASSPEGASRYTQYF

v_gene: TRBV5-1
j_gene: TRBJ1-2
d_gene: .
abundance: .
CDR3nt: TGCGCCAGCAGCTTGGCCGGGGCGCGGAACTCCAACTATGGCTACACCTTC
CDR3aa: CASSLAGARNSNYGYTF

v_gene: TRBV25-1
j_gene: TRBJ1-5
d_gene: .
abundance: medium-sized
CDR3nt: TGTGCCAGCAGTGCCGGGAATCAGCCCCAGCATTTT
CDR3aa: CASSAGNQPQHF

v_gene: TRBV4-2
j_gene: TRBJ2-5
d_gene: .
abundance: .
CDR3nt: TGTGCCAGCAGCCAAGATGGGGGTTTACAAGAGACCCAGTACTTC
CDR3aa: CASSQDGGLQETQYF

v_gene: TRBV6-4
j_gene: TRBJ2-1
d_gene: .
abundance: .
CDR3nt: TGTGCCAGCAGTGACTCCCGTGGGGGAGAGCAGTTCTTC
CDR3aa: CASSDSRGGEQFF

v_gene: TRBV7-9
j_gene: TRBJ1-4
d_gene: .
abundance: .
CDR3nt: TGTGCCAGCAGCTTATTTGAAAAACTGTTTTTT
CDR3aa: CASSLFEKLFF

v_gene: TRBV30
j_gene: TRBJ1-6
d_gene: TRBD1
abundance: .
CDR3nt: TGTGCCTGGAGCGCCTACACAGGGGATAATTCACCCCTCCACTTT
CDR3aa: CAWSAYTGDNSPLHF

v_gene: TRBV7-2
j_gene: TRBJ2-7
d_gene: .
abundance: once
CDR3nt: TGTGCCAGCAGCACCTACTACGAGCAGTACTTC
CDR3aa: CASSTYYEQYF

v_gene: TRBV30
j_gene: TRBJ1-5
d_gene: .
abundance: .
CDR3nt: TGTGCCTGGAGTCGTGAGTCACGCAATCAGCCCCAGCATTTT
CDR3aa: CAWSRESRNQPQHF

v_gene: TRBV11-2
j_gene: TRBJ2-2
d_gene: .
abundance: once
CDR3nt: TGTGCCAGCAGCTCGCTGGCTGGGAGGAACACCGGGGAGCTGTTTTTT
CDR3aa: CASSSLAGRNTGELFF

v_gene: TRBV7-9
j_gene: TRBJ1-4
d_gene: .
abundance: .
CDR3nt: TGTGCCAGCAGTTACGAAGCTGCAACTAATGAAAAACTGTTTTTT
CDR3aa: CASSYEAATNEKLFF

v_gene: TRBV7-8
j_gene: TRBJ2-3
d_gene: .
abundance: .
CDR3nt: TGTGCCAGCAGCTTAAGTTCGGGCACAGATACGCAGTATTTT
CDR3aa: CASSLSSGTDTQYF

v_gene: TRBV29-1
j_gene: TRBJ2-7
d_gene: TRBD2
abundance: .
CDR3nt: TGCAGCGCCGGACTAGCGCGCTACGAGCAGTACTTC
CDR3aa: CSAGLARYEQYF

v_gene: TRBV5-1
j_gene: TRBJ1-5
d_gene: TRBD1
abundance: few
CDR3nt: TGCGCCAGCAGCTGGGACAGCCGAGGGCCCCAGCATTTT
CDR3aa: CASSWDSRGPQHF

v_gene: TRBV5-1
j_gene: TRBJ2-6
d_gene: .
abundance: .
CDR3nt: TGCGCCAGCAGCTTGGAAGCACCGGGACCTGGGGCCAACGTCCTGACTTTC
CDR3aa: CASSLEAPGPGANVLTF

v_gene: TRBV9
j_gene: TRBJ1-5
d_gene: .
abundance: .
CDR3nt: TGTGCCAGCAGCGCAGGTGGGGACTCTCGTGTCCAGCCCCAGCATTTT
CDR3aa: CASSAGGDSRVQPQHF

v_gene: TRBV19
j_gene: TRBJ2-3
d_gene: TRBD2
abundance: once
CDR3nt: TGTGCCAGTAGCCCCGGGACTAGCGGAGCTACCACAGATACGCAGTATTTT
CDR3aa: CASSPGTSGATTDTQYF

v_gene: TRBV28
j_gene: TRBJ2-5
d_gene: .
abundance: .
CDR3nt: TGTGCCTTGGGGCGAGAGACCCAGTACTTC
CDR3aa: CALGRETQYF

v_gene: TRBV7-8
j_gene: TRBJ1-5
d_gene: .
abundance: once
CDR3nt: TGTGCCAGCAGCTTAGCGTCTGGGACTCAGCCCCAGCATTTT
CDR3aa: CASSLASGTQPQHF

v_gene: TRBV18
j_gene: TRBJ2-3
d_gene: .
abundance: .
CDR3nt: TGTGCCAGCTCACCACTGACACAGGGTGGAGTCGCAGATACGCAGTATTTT
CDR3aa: CASSPLTQGGVADTQYF

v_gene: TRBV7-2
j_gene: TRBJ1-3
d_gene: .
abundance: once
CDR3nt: TGTGCCAGCAGCCTAAAACCGACTCTTCCTATTTCTGGAAACACCATATATTTT
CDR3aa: CASSLKPTLPISGNTIYF

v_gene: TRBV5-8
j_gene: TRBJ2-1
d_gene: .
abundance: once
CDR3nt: TGTGCCAGCAGCGCCAAACCCCCCGGGACAAAAACCTACAATGAGCAGTTCTTC
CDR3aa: CASSAKPPGTKTYNEQFF

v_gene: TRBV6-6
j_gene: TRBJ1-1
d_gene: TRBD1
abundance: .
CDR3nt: TGTGCCAGCAGTCCTCAGGGGGCCCTGAGGGGCACTGAAGCTTTCTTT
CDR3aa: CASSPQGALRGTEAFF

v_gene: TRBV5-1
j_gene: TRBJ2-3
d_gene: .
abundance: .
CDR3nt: TGCGCCAGCAGCTTGGGGACACCCAGGACGAGCACAGATACGCAGTATTTT
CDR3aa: CASSLGTPRTSTDTQYF